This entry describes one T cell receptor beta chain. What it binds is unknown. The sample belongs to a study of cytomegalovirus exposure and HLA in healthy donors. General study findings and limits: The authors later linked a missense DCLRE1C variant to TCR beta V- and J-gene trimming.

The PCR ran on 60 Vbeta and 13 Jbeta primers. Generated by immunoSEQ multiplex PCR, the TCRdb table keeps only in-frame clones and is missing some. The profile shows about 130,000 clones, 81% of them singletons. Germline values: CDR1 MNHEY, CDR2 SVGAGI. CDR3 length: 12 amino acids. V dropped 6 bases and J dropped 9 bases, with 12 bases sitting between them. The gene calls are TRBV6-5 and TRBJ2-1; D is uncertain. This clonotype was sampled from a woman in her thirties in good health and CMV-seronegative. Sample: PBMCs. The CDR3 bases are TGTGCCAGCAGGGCCTTCATTGGTGAGCAGTTCTTC. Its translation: CASRAFIGEQFF.